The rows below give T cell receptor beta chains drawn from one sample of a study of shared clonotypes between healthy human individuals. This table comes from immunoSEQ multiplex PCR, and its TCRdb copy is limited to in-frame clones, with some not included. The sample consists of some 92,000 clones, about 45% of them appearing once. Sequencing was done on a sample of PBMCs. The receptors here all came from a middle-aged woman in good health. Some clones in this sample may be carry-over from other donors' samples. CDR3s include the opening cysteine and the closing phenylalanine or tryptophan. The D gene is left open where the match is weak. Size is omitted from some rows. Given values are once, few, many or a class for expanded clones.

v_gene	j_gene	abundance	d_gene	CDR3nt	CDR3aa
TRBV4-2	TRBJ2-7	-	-	TGTGCCAGCAGCCAAGAGGGCTACGAGCAGTACTTC	CASSQEGYEQYF
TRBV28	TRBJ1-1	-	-	TGTGCCAGCGTGTCCGGCACTGAAGCTTTCTTT	CASVSGTEAFF
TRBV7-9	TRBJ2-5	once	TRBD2	TGTGCCAGCAGCCGGCGAAGACTAGCGGGGGAGACCCAGTACTTC	CASSRRRLAGETQYF
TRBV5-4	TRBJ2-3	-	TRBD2	TGTGCCAGCAGCCCACAAAAACTAGCGGGGGATACAGATACGCAGTATTTT	CASSPQKLAGDTDTQYF
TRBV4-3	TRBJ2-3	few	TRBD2	TGCGCCAGCAGCCAAGGACTAGCGGGAGGGCCGGGATATACGCAGTATTTT	CASSQGLAGGPGYTQYF
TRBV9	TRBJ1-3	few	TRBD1	TGTGCCAGCAGCAGCTCCGGGACAGGGTCCTCTGGAAACACCATATATTTT	CASSSSGTGSSGNTIYF
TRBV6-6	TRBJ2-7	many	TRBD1	TGTGCCAGCAGTGACTGGGACAGGGGCTCCTACGAGCAGTACTTC	CASSDWDRGSYEQYF
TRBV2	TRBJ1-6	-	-	TGTGCCAGCAGCCGGGACTCGGGTTCACCCCTCCACTTT	CASSRDSGSPLHF
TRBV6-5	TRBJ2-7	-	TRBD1	TGTGCCAGCAGTTACACCACAGGGGTGGGCTACGAGCAGTACTTC	CASSYTTGVGYEQYF
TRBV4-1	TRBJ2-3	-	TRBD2	TGCGCCAGCAGCCGCGGGAGGGGCGGACGTAACACAGATACGCAGTATTTT	CASSRGRGGRNTDTQYF
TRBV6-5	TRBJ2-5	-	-	TGTGCCAGCAGTTACTCTAGCGGCCAAGAGACCCAGTACTTC	CASSYSSGQETQYF
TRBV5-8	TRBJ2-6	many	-	TGTGCCAGCAGCTTTGGGGGCCCCTCCTCTGGGGCCAACGTCCTGACTTTC	CASSFGGPSSGANVLTF
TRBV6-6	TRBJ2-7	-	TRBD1	TGTGCCAGCATCAAGGGACAGTTGACCTACGAGCAGTACTTC	CASIKGQLTYEQYF
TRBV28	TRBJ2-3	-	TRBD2	TGTGCCAGCAGTCGGGGGACTAGCGGGAGGACAGATACGCAGTATTTT	CASSRGTSGRTDTQYF
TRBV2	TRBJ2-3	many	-	TGTGCCAGCGGCCTCAGGGACACAGATACGCAGTATTTT	CASGLRDTDTQYF
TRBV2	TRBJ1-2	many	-	TGTGCCAGCTATGGGACGGAGGGCTACACCTTC	CASYGTEGYTF
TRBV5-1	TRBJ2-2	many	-	TGCGCCAGCAGCTTGGCCGATAGCACCGGGGAGCTGTTTTTT	CASSLADSTGELFF
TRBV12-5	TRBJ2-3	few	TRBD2	TGTGCTAGTGGCTTAGCGGGATTGGCAGATACGCAGTATTTT	CASGLAGLADTQYF
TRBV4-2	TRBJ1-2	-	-	TGTGCCAGCAGCCCAGCGGGAGGGACGAACTATGGCTACACCTTC	CASSPAGGTNYGYTF
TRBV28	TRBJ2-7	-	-	TGTGCCAGCAGTTCCCTCCCGCGGGCAGCCCCCTACGAGCAGTACTTC	CASSSLPRAAPYEQYF
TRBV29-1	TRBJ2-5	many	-	TGCAGCGTTGAACTAAATACCCAGTACTTC	CSVELNTQYF
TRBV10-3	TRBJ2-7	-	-	TGTGCCATCATGAGAAGCCAAACGTTCGGCGAGCAGTACTTC	CAIMRSQTFGEQYF
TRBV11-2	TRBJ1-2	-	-	TGTGCCAGCAGCTTAGAAGGGGACGGCTACACCTTC	CASSLEGDGYTF
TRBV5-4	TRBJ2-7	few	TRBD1	TGTGCCAGCACCTCCGGTGGAGGGACAGGGGCCTACGAGCAGTACTTC	CASTSGGGTGAYEQYF
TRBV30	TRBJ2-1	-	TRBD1	TGTGCACTGAACAGGGGAATCTACAATGAGCAGTTCTTC	CALNRGIYNEQFF
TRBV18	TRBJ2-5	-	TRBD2	TGTGCCAGCTCCCCCGTTGGGGGAAGCGGGGATAGAAGTGGGACCCAGTACTTC	CASSPVGGSGDRSGTQYF
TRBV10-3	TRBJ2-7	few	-	TGTGCCATCAGCAGCAGGGGCTACGAGCAGTACTTC	CAISSRGYEQYF
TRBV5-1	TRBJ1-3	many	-	TGCGCCAGCAACCCCACAGGCTCTGGAAACACCATATATTTT	CASNPTGSGNTIYF
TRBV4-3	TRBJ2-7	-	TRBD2	TGCGCCAGCAGCCATAACCTCGGGACTAGCGGGAGACTCGAGCAGTACTTC	CASSHNLGTSGRLEQYF
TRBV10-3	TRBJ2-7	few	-	TGTGCCATCAGTGCGGGTCAGGGGACCGTAACCTACGAGCAGTACTTC	CAISAGQGTVTYEQYF
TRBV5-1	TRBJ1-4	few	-	TGCGCCAGCAGCGCCACCGACGGGCCTCTGTTTTTT	CASSATDGPLFF
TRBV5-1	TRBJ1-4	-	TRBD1	TGCGCCAGCAGCTTGGGTCGGACAGGGGTAAGGGAAAAACTGTTTTTT	CASSLGRTGVREKLFF
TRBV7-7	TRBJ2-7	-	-	TGTGCTAGCAGCTTACAGGTGGGAGAACACTACGAGCAGTACTTC	CASSLQVGEHYEQYF
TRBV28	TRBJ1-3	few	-	TGTGCCAGCAGTTTAGCAGGGAACCGATACGGAAACACCATATATTTT	CASSLAGNRYGNTIYF
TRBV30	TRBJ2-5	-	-	TGTGCCTGGAGTGTACGAACGGGCGAGACCCAGTACTTC	CAWSVRTGETQYF
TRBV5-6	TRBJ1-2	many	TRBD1	TGTGCCAGCAGCTCGCCGGGACAGGCTTCGAGGACTAACTATGGCTACACCTTC	CASSSPGQASRTNYGYTF
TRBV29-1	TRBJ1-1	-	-	TGCAGCGTTCGGTCTGGGGGCAGTAACACTGAAGCTTTCTTT	CSVRSGGSNTEAFF
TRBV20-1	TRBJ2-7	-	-	TGCAGTGCATTAGGCTACGAGCAGTACTTC	CSALGYEQYF
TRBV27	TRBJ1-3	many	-	TGTGCCAGCAGTTTAAGGTCGGGAGGAAACACCATATATTTT	CASSLRSGGNTIYF
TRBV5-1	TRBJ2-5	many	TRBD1	TGCGCCAGCAGCTTGGTCCCCTCGGGACAGGGATACGAGACCCAGTACTTC	CASSLVPSGQGYETQYF
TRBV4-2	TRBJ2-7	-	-	TGTGCCAGCAGCCAATATGGCGAGGGTAGAGGTTCCTACGAGCAGTACTTC	CASSQYGEGRGSYEQYF
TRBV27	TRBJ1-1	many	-	TGTGCCAGCAGCCATACGTCACAGGGTCTGGGCACTGAAGCTTTCTTT	CASSHTSQGLGTEAFF
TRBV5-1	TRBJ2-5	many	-	TGCGCCAGCAGCTTGTCCGACGGCCAAGAGACCCAGTACTTC	CASSLSDGQETQYF